This TCR beta chain was documented in a study of CD8 T cells in ankylosing spondylitis. This clonotype was counted between two and nine times. As yet, its antigen is unknown. Notes on the study in general: Within ankylosing spondylitis blood, a TCR beta motif made up of seven or eight highly homologous variants appeared to be characteristic. Earlier literature documents some of the motif variants in reactive arthritis synovial fluid and blood. According to the report, clones linked to the disease were significantly enriched in matched synovial fluid samples taken from ankylosing spondylitis patients.

Preparation of TCR beta libraries was done by quantitative 5'-RACE with molecular barcodes. Each CDR3 protein is one row after TCRdb ran MiXCR on the 5' RACE reads. Of 200,000 to 300,000 distinct CDR3 sequences in the sample, about 10% were seen once. Germline V lookup: CDR1 SGHVS, CDR2 FNYEAQ. CDR3 length equals 16 residues. Trimming pared 7 bases from V and 5 bases from J, leaving 20 bases between. Sequenced: blood, either unsorted or a sorted T cell fraction (not recorded which). The source is a male donor with ankylosing spondylitis or in good health (not recorded which). The rearrangement joins TRBV7-6 to TRBJ2-2; a weak D match, TRBD1 (6 bases). Here the CDR3 DNA reads TGTGCCAGCACCCAGGGGCCGGCGGCGGAGACCGGGGAGCTGTTTTTT. Its protein product is CASTQGPAAETGELFF.